Detailed here is one T cell receptor (beta chain). Its matching antigen is unknown. The data were obtained in a study of long-term antiretroviral therapy in people with HIV. Study-wide points: Transplant-donor-level diversity was not reached after ART, though diversity increased.

Survey level was the resolution at which the v3.0 immunoSEQ assay ran. Clones were sequenced by immunoSEQ multiplex PCR, and TCRdb holds only the in-frame ones, with some missing. The sample includes about 36,000 clones, over 90% seen only once; the top ten take 3.6%. Germline CDR1 and CDR2: SGDLS and YYNGEE. V was pared by 3 bases and J by 4 bases, with 7 bases of the junction left unmatched. The length of the CDR3 is 15 residues. Sampling of each donor yielded at least one pre-ART PBMC sample and at least two post-ART PBMC samples. Specimen: unsorted PBMCs, collected 4.1 years after starting antiretroviral therapy. V usage is TRBV9 and J usage is TRBJ1-1; 9 bases fit TRBD1. This receptor was taken from a woman aged 45-65 years with HIV. CDR3: CASSAGTGRVTEAFF. The CDR3 DNA reads TGTGCCAGCAGCGCCGGGACAGGGAGGGTCACTGAAGCTTTCTTT.